This T cell receptor (beta chain) emerged from a study of shared clonotypes between healthy human individuals (TCRdb year 2020). General notes on the study: The cohort included three men and a couple of women between 18 and 49 years of age. For each donor, CD4 naive and CD4 memory were each given three plates, CD8 naive was given two plates, and CD8 memory was given one plate. Blood TCR repertoires of about 5 healthy adults were deeply sequenced to estimate repertoire size and the extent of clonotype sharing between individuals. To increase sequencing depth and limit assay-specific biases, TCR repertoire library preparation and sequencing were carried out by different laboratories using diverse techniques. Leukapheresis yielded between about 0.85 and 9.5 billion PBMCs per donor. Results and caveats for the whole study, not just this receptor: Naive subsets generally had larger estimated clonotype richness than memory subsets did. Compared with non-shared clonotypes, the clonotypes found in all four sorted-subset donors had higher generation probabilities. Rarefaction of sorted-subset datasets indicated incomplete sequencing despite the large sequencing depth. Pairwise subsampling indicated that sequencing depth was expected to affect the degree of clonotype sharing among donors. Sampling was limited to blood, and TCR repertoires in tissue likely differ from TCR repertoires in blood. The small number of donors limited the genetic and exposure-history diversity represented. About 5% of naive CD4, 3% to 3.5% of naive CD8, 2% to 2.5% of memory CD4, and about 0.4% of memory CD8 clonotypes were shared across a few donors.

About this clone itself: Its antigen is still unknown. Nothing much larger sits one base from this clone, and base qualities are not available.

From its cysteine to its phenylalanine, the CDR3 spans 13 amino acids. This entry keeps only the CDR3 DNA: 39 bases, framed from base 1. Taken from the germline V gene, the CDR1 and CDR2 loops are KGHSH and LQKENI. The germline V and J ends show losses of 6 bases and 3 bases respectively, and no gene match explains 4 bases of the junction. The donors were healthy, HIV-negative adults who had no recently reported acute infections or vaccinations. Every donor was a Caucasian adult living in Nashville, Tennessee, USA. CD4+ T cells were enriched by magnetic negative selection, after which naive cells were positively selected on CD45RA and the negative fraction was taken as the memory subset. After blood collection by leukapheresis, PBMCs were isolated using Ficoll-Histopaque density gradient centrifugation and then cryopreserved in the vapor phase of liquid nitrogen. Purity and quantity of every magnetically sorted T cell population were checked by analytical flow cytometry. Genomic DNA was isolated from every sorted fraction and measured by UV absorbance on a Nanodrop 2000c.

Using the deep immunoSEQ assay, multiplex PCR amplified TCR CDR3 regions from genomic DNA. Extracted genomic DNA from each cell subset was distributed evenly across all wells of several immunoSEQ 96-well plates, and each plate was treated as a replicate. Each replicate PCR for sorted subsets received around 210 ng genomic DNA, equal to tens of thousands of T cell genomes. The purified libraries were quantified using a Qubit 3.0 fluorometer, sized with a Bioanalyzer 2100, and then quantified again using the KAPA Library Quantification kit. A separate single-read 150-cycle Illumina NextSeq 550 flow cell was used to sequence each immunoSEQ 96-well plate. Per the original workflow: Because only junctional sequences without quality scores were contained in the immunoSEQ output, filtering matching that applied to full-length reads could not be performed. To assign V/J genes and CDR3, sequences were annotated using PyIR, a Python wrapper for IgBLAST v1.9, with IMGT germline references. Reads were removed for weak V/J assignments (E-value above 1e-6), missing CDR3, stop codons, out-of-frame junctions, or ambiguous translated residues. A V3J clonotype was defined by an identical inferred V gene, J gene, and CDR3 amino acid sequence. The percentage overlap between two repertoires was calculated by dividing the number of shared unique clonotypes by the size of the smaller repertoire. Richness of each repertoire was evaluated using RTK rarefaction, the Chao1 estimator, and Recon v2.1 estimates of unobserved clonotypes. For all TCRbeta clonotypes obtained by the gDNA method from a few donors, generation probabilities were computed with OLGA. As stored in TCRdb, this immuneACCESS dataset retains in-frame rearrangements with V and J assigned. A fraction of the clones does not appear; measured against another copy, unresolved V genes explain less than half of the discrepancy, and the remainder lacks a known reason. D and trimming come from the DNA, and the V and J calls and clone size come from that table. This sample has nearly 750,000 clones in its table, and 72% of those were observed once. Under 2% of the sample is taken by the ten largest.

The sequencing sample was made of memory CD4+ T cells sorted from blood. Sample cell subset or site, as interpreted from the label and publication: CD45RA-negative fraction. The origin of this receptor is a woman aged 30 to 39 in good health. This chain joins TRBV18 to TRBJ1-1; 7 middle bases align to TRBD1. The sequence in DNA is TGTGCCAGCTCCGGCCAGGGGGACACTGAAGCTTTCTTT. It codes for CASSGQGDTEAFF.